The rows below give T cell receptor beta chains drawn from one sample of a study of T cells in Graves' hyperthyroidism and ophthalmopathy. TCRdb reprocessed the multiplex PCR reads via MiXCR and lists one record per CDR3 protein. The sample gives about 370,000 distinct CDR3 sequences, 13% to 15% of which show up once; approximately 19% is in the top ten. The sequenced sample was blood. The receptors originated from an older woman with Graves' ophthalmopathy. The CDR3 runs from the conserved cysteine through the conserved F or W. A D gene is named only where the DNA matches it firmly. Only some rows state a clone size, as once, few, many or a class for expanded clones.

D gene: .; V gene: TRBV3-1; clone size: many; J gene: TRBJ2-1; CDR3 protein: CASSQAATSYNEQFF; CDR3 DNA: TGTGCCAGCAGCCAAGCGGCGACCTCCTACAATGAGCAGTTCTTC
D gene: .; V gene: TRBV9; clone size: .; J gene: TRBJ2-3; CDR3 protein: CASSVGVPTDTQYF; CDR3 DNA: TGTGCCAGCAGCGTAGGGGTCCCCACAGATACGCAGTATTTT
D gene: .; V gene: TRBV2; clone size: many; J gene: TRBJ2-7; CDR3 protein: CASNGRTYEQYF; CDR3 DNA: TGTGCCAGCAATGGGCGGACCTACGAGCAGTACTTC
D gene: .; V gene: TRBV6-1; clone size: few; J gene: TRBJ2-7; CDR3 protein: CASSEAGRPYEQYF; CDR3 DNA: TGTGCCAGCAGTGAAGCGGGCAGACCCTACGAGCAGTACTTC
D gene: .; V gene: TRBV28; clone size: few; J gene: TRBJ1-1; CDR3 protein: CASSLQGGVTEAFF; CDR3 DNA: TGTGCCAGCAGCCTCCAGGGTGGAGTAACTGAAGCTTTCTTT
D gene: TRBD2; V gene: TRBV6-1; clone size: many; J gene: TRBJ2-1; CDR3 protein: CASSLTREGAYNEQFF; CDR3 DNA: TGTGCCAGCAGTCTAACGCGGGAGGGGGCTTACAATGAGCAGTTCTTC
D gene: TRBD2; V gene: TRBV7-6; clone size: many; J gene: TRBJ2-3; CDR3 protein: CASSLYGGRRTDTQYF; CDR3 DNA: TGTGCCAGCAGCTTATATGGCGGGAGACGCACAGATACGCAGTATTTT
D gene: TRBD2; V gene: TRBV3-1; clone size: many; J gene: TRBJ2-2; CDR3 protein: CASSHRGRADTGELFF; CDR3 DNA: TGTGCCAGCAGCCATCGCGGGAGGGCCGATACCGGGGAGCTGTTTTTT
D gene: .; V gene: TRBV12-3/TRBV12-4; clone size: many; J gene: TRBJ2-3; CDR3 protein: CASSVVDTQYF; CDR3 DNA: TGTGCCAGCAGCGTTGTAGATACGCAGTATTTT
D gene: .; V gene: TRBV6-1; clone size: .; J gene: TRBJ2-5; CDR3 protein: CASREGGRETQYF; CDR3 DNA: TGTGCCAGCAGAGAAGGAGGCAGGGAGACCCAGTACTTC
D gene: .; V gene: TRBV28; clone size: many; J gene: TRBJ2-3; CDR3 protein: CASSLYGPGADTQYF; CDR3 DNA: TGTGCCAGCAGTTTATACGGGCCTGGGGCAGATACGCAGTATTTT
D gene: .; V gene: TRBV6-2/TRBV6-3; clone size: .; J gene: TRBJ1-6; CDR3 protein: CASSLPGRLGNSPLHF; CDR3 DNA: TGTGCCAGCAGCCTCCCGGGAAGGCTAGGAAATTCACCCCTCCACTTT
D gene: TRBD1; V gene: TRBV2; clone size: few; J gene: TRBJ1-5; CDR3 protein: CVSSEWGQENQPQHF; CDR3 DNA: TGTGTCAGCAGTGAGTGGGGACAGGAAAATCAGCCCCAGCATTTT
D gene: .; V gene: TRBV5-4; clone size: .; J gene: TRBJ2-3; CDR3 protein: CASSLQRLTDTQYF; CDR3 DNA: TGTGCCAGCAGCTTGCAGCGGCTCACAGATACGCAGTATTTT
D gene: .; V gene: TRBV30; clone size: few; J gene: TRBJ2-1; CDR3 protein: CAWGAPGGRQFF; CDR3 DNA: TGTGCCTGGGGGGCCCCTGGTGGGCGGCAGTTCTTC
D gene: .; V gene: TRBV9; clone size: .; J gene: TRBJ2-7; CDR3 protein: CASSVDGYEQYF; CDR3 DNA: TGTGCCAGCAGCGTAGATGGGTACGAGCAGTACTTC
D gene: .; V gene: TRBV27; clone size: .; J gene: TRBJ1-5; CDR3 protein: CASGHGLYQPQHF; CDR3 DNA: TGTGCCAGCGGCCACGGCCTGTATCAGCCCCAGCATTTT
D gene: .; V gene: TRBV28; clone size: many; J gene: TRBJ2-1; CDR3 protein: CASTRRSYNEQFF; CDR3 DNA: TGTGCCAGCACGCGCCGCTCCTACAATGAGCAGTTCTTC
D gene: TRBD1; V gene: TRBV7-7; clone size: .; J gene: TRBJ2-3; CDR3 protein: CASSSSGTAADTQYF; CDR3 DNA: TGTGCCAGCAGCTCCTCCGGGACAGCAGCAGATACGCAGTATTTT
D gene: TRBD2; V gene: TRBV9; clone size: many; J gene: TRBJ2-1; CDR3 protein: CASSDSGRAPEQFF; CDR3 DNA: TGTGCCAGCAGCGATAGCGGGAGGGCCCCTGAGCAGTTCTTC
D gene: .; V gene: TRBV19; clone size: .; J gene: TRBJ2-3; CDR3 protein: CASRNTYRGDTQYF; CDR3 DNA: TGTGCCAGTAGAAATACCTATCGAGGGGATACGCAGTATTTT
D gene: TRBD2; V gene: TRBV7-2; clone size: many; J gene: TRBJ2-7; CDR3 protein: CASSLAGLAGDPYEQYF; CDR3 DNA: TGTGCCAGCAGCTTAGCCGGACTAGCGGGAGACCCTTACGAGCAGTACTTC
D gene: TRBD2; V gene: TRBV10-3; clone size: few; J gene: TRBJ2-1; CDR3 protein: CAIRGTSGNEQFF; CDR3 DNA: TGTGCCATCAGAGGGACTAGCGGTAATGAGCAGTTCTTC
D gene: .; V gene: TRBV12-3/TRBV12-4; clone size: .; J gene: TRBJ2-1; CDR3 protein: CASSFRLGGPQFF; CDR3 DNA: TGTGCCAGCAGTTTTCGGCTTGGAGGGCCGCAGTTCTTC
D gene: .; V gene: TRBV28; clone size: many; J gene: TRBJ2-7; CDR3 protein: CASSFRVWGTSSYEQYF; CDR3 DNA: TGTGCCAGCAGTTTTCGGGTGTGGGGGACATCTTCCTACGAGCAGTACTTC
D gene: TRBD1; V gene: TRBV20-1; clone size: many; J gene: TRBJ1-5; CDR3 protein: CSAVDRAHQPQHF; CDR3 DNA: TGCAGTGCTGTGGACAGGGCGCACCAGCCCCAGCATTTT
D gene: .; V gene: TRBV9; clone size: many; J gene: TRBJ2-2; CDR3 protein: CASSVGGQNTGELFF; CDR3 DNA: TGTGCCAGCAGCGTAGGTGGACAGAACACCGGGGAGCTGTTTTTT
D gene: .; V gene: TRBV20-1; clone size: .; J gene: TRBJ1-5; CDR3 protein: CSAPRWGVNQPQHF; CDR3 DNA: TGCAGTGCTCCGCGCTGGGGGGTCAATCAGCCCCAGCATTTT
D gene: .; V gene: TRBV5-1; clone size: few; J gene: TRBJ2-3; CDR3 protein: CASTCSGAPTDTQYF; CDR3 DNA: TGCGCCAGCACCTGTAGCGGAGCCCCCACAGATACGCAGTATTTT
D gene: TRBD1; V gene: TRBV12-3/TRBV12-4; clone size: few; J gene: TRBJ1-6; CDR3 protein: CASSRDSPNSPLHF; CDR3 DNA: TGTGCCAGCAGTAGGGACAGTCCTAATTCACCCCTCCACTTT
D gene: .; V gene: TRBV7-3; clone size: few; J gene: TRBJ2-1; CDR3 protein: CASSPLGGANNEQFF; CDR3 DNA: TGTGCCAGCAGCCCTCTGGGCGGGGCTAACAATGAGCAGTTCTTC
D gene: .; V gene: TRBV4-1; clone size: few; J gene: TRBJ1-6; CDR3 protein: CASSQDPGRGWNSPLHF; CDR3 DNA: TGCGCCAGCAGCCAAGATCCCGGGAGGGGTTGGAATTCACCCCTCCACTTT
D gene: .; V gene: TRBV6-2/TRBV6-3; clone size: few; J gene: TRBJ2-1; CDR3 protein: CASSYGRYNEQFF; CDR3 DNA: TGTGCCAGCAGTTACGGACGGTACAATGAGCAGTTCTTC
D gene: TRBD1; V gene: TRBV12-3/TRBV12-4; clone size: many; J gene: TRBJ2-2; CDR3 protein: CASSRDRAIGELFF; CDR3 DNA: TGTGCCAGCAGCCGTGACAGGGCAATCGGGGAGCTGTTTTTT
D gene: .; V gene: TRBV12-3/TRBV12-4; clone size: .; J gene: TRBJ1-2; CDR3 protein: CASRAPGVENGYTF; CDR3 DNA: TGTGCCAGCAGAGCCCCGGGGGTTGAGAACGGCTACACCTTC
D gene: TRBD1; V gene: TRBV6-1; clone size: many; J gene: TRBJ2-7; CDR3 protein: CASRKWTGDEVGSREQYF; CDR3 DNA: TGTGCCAGCAGAAAATGGACAGGGGACGAGGTGGGTTCTCGGGAGCAGTACTTC
D gene: .; V gene: TRBV20-1; clone size: many; J gene: TRBJ2-7; CDR3 protein: CSARVRTGYEQYF; CDR3 DNA: TGCAGTGCTAGAGTGCGGACCGGCTACGAGCAGTACTTC
D gene: .; V gene: TRBV20-1; clone size: many; J gene: TRBJ2-7; CDR3 protein: CSARATSRKRSSYEQYF; CDR3 DNA: TGCAGTGCTAGAGCCACCAGCCGGAAGAGGAGCTCCTACGAGCAGTACTTC
D gene: .; V gene: TRBV5-1; clone size: many; J gene: TRBJ2-2; CDR3 protein: CASSLAVQPNTGELFF; CDR3 DNA: TGCGCCAGCAGCTTGGCCGTCCAACCGAACACCGGGGAGCTGTTTTTT
D gene: TRBD1; V gene: TRBV6-1; clone size: many; J gene: TRBJ2-4; CDR3 protein: CASRRDTGGSKNIQYF; CDR3 DNA: TGTGCCAGCAGACGGGATACAGGGGGATCCAAAAACATTCAGTACTTC
D gene: TRBD1; V gene: TRBV3-1; clone size: many; J gene: TRBJ1-5; CDR3 protein: CASSTGGSGNQPQHF; CDR3 DNA: TGTGCCAGCAGTACAGGGGGCTCAGGCAATCAGCCCCAGCATTTT
D gene: .; V gene: TRBV28; clone size: many; J gene: TRBJ1-1; CDR3 protein: CASRGTPNTEAFF; CDR3 DNA: TGTGCCAGCAGGGGGACACCGAACACTGAAGCTTTCTTT
D gene: .; V gene: TRBV6-1; clone size: many; J gene: TRBJ2-3; CDR3 protein: CASTGDFTDTQYF; CDR3 DNA: TGTGCCAGCACCGGGGACTTCACAGATACGCAGTATTTT
D gene: .; V gene: TRBV28; clone size: many; J gene: TRBJ2-3; CDR3 protein: CASGTQHTQYF; CDR3 DNA: TGTGCCAGCGGGACCCAGCATACGCAGTATTTT
D gene: TRBD2; V gene: TRBV11-2; clone size: many; J gene: TRBJ2-3; CDR3 protein: CASSSVGLAGGPGTDTQYF; CDR3 DNA: TGTGCCAGCAGCTCCGTGGGGCTAGCGGGAGGGCCCGGCACAGATACGCAGTATTTT
D gene: .; V gene: TRBV9; clone size: many; J gene: TRBJ2-2; CDR3 protein: CASSVAWRTGELFF; CDR3 DNA: TGTGCCAGCAGCGTAGCCTGGAGGACCGGGGAGCTGTTTTTT
D gene: .; V gene: TRBV24-1; clone size: many; J gene: TRBJ2-5; CDR3 protein: CATSDYKAETQYF; CDR3 DNA: TGTGCCACCAGTGATTACAAGGCGGAGACCCAGTACTTC
D gene: TRBD2; V gene: TRBV6-2/TRBV6-3; clone size: few; J gene: TRBJ2-7; CDR3 protein: CASSYPRPGLAGYEQYF; CDR3 DNA: TGTGCCAGCAGTTACCCACGCCCGGGACTAGCGGGCTACGAGCAGTACTTC
D gene: .; V gene: TRBV20-1; clone size: many; J gene: TRBJ2-1; CDR3 protein: CSAREDFFNEQFF; CDR3 DNA: TGCAGTGCTAGGGAGGACTTTTTTAATGAGCAGTTCTTC
D gene: TRBD2; V gene: TRBV7-3; clone size: few; J gene: TRBJ2-1; CDR3 protein: CASSLTSGGRRDEQFF; CDR3 DNA: TGTGCCAGCAGCTTAACGAGCGGGGGACGAAGGGATGAGCAGTTCTTC
D gene: .; V gene: TRBV20-1; clone size: .; J gene: TRBJ2-2; CDR3 protein: CSAPGLNTGELFF; CDR3 DNA: TGCAGTGCTCCGGGACTCAACACCGGGGAGCTGTTTTTT
D gene: .; V gene: TRBV11-2; clone size: many; J gene: TRBJ2-2; CDR3 protein: CASSSYRDTGELFF; CDR3 DNA: TGTGCCAGCAGCTCCTACAGGGACACCGGGGAGCTGTTTTTT
D gene: .; V gene: TRBV20-1; clone size: many; J gene: TRBJ2-3; CDR3 protein: CSAGRRGRTDTQYF; CDR3 DNA: TGCAGTGCTGGGAGGAGGGGGCGAACAGATACGCAGTATTTT
D gene: .; V gene: TRBV19; clone size: few; J gene: TRBJ1-5; CDR3 protein: CASSFSVGATQPQHF; CDR3 DNA: TGTGCCAGTAGTTTCTCGGTCGGGGCTACTCAGCCCCAGCATTTT
D gene: TRBD2; V gene: TRBV20-1; clone size: many; J gene: TRBJ2-5; CDR3 protein: CSALGNSGRALETQYF; CDR3 DNA: TGCAGTGCTCTAGGGAATAGCGGGAGGGCCTTAGAGACCCAGTACTTC